Listed below are T cell receptor beta chains from one sample, sequenced in a study of CD8+ T cells in alopecia areata. The repertoire was sequenced with immunoSEQ multiplex PCR; TCRdb's copy has only in-frame clones and lacks some. The top ten clones hold 10% to 15% of a sample with over 150,000 clones, roughly 61% of them seen once. The sample consisted of CD8+ T cells sorted from blood, taken at week 24, from a patient treated with tofacitinib. The receptor source for this set is a human donor with alopecia areata. CDR3s include the opening cysteine and the closing phenylalanine or tryptophan. D genes are given only for firm matches. Only some rows state a clone size, as once, few, many or a class for expanded clones.

few	TRBV10-3	TRBJ2-4	-	CAVKGGAKNIQYF	TGTGCCGTAAAGGGGGGTGCCAAAAACATTCAGTACTTC
-	TRBV11-2	TRBJ2-7	-	CASSFGGTYEQYF	TGTGCCAGCAGCTTCGGGGGGACATACGAGCAGTACTTC
-	TRBV27	TRBJ2-7	TRBD1	CASRSTGVGQYF	TGTGCCAGCAGATCCACAGGGGTGGGGCAGTACTTC
-	TRBV29-1	TRBJ2-7	TRBD1	CSGRDRDLEQYF	TGCAGCGGCCGGGACAGGGATCTCGAGCAGTACTTC
-	TRBV6-5	TRBJ1-2	TRBD1	CASSYGGQANYGYTF	TGTGCCAGCAGTTACGGGGGACAGGCTAACTATGGCTACACCTTC
-	TRBV6-5	TRBJ1-5	-	CASRALTAQHF	TGTGCCAGCCGGGCCCTGACGGCCCAGCATTTT
-	TRBV9	TRBJ1-3	-	CASSLTIDSGNTIYF	TGTGCCAGCAGTCTCACAATCGACTCTGGAAACACCATATATTTT
-	TRBV4-1	TRBJ1-1	TRBD1	CASSQNRGGDEAFF	TGCGCCAGCAGCCAGAACAGGGGAGGGGATGAAGCTTTCTTT
-	TRBV6-5	TRBJ2-7	-	CASSYTGGPYEQYF	TGTGCCAGCAGTTACACGGGCGGCCCCTACGAGCAGTACTTC
-	TRBV29-1	TRBJ1-2	-	CSVEEEPPAGYGYTF	TGCAGCGTTGAAGAAGAGCCCCCAGCAGGGTATGGCTACACCTTC
-	TRBV5-6	TRBJ2-7	TRBD2	CASSPGTIGHEQYF	TGTGCCAGCAGCCCCGGGACTATTGGCCACGAGCAGTACTTC
few	TRBV12-5	TRBJ1-3	-	CASGLVPVAGNTIYF	TGTGCTAGTGGTTTGGTACCGGTTGCGGGAAACACCATATATTTT
few	TRBV15	TRBJ1-4	-	CATSSRDIGVKLFF	TGTGCCACCAGCAGCCGGGACATTGGAGTAAAACTGTTTTTT
few	TRBV30	TRBJ2-6	-	CAWSRASVAGANVLTF	TGTGCCTGGAGTAGAGCTAGCGTAGCTGGGGCCAACGTCCTGACTTTC
-	TRBV4-2	TRBJ2-7	-	CASSQEGDYEQYF	TGTGCCAGCAGCCAGGAGGGGGACTACGAGCAGTACTTC
-	TRBV6-5	TRBJ2-5	-	CASSTGSQETQYF	TGTGCCAGCAGTACAGGGTCCCAAGAGACCCAGTACTTC
-	TRBV29-1	TRBJ2-3	-	CSVSQKGGGHPPYTQYF	TGCAGTGTATCTCAAAAGGGGGGGGGACACCCCCCATATACGCAGTATTTT
few	TRBV9	TRBJ2-2	-	CASGAVAAQTGELFF	TGTGCCAGCGGGGCGGTAGCGGCTCAGACCGGGGAGCTGTTTTTT
once	TRBV6-1	TRBJ1-2	TRBD1	CASRDRAYGYTF	TGTGCCAGCAGAGACAGGGCCTATGGCTACACCTTC
-	TRBV6-6	TRBJ2-7	-	CASSYSPGGYEQYF	TGTGCCAGCAGTTACTCCCCCGGGGGATACGAGCAGTACTTC
-	TRBV5-1	TRBJ1-2	-	CASSLYAGDYGYTF	TGCGCCAGCAGCTTGTATGCAGGTGACTATGGCTACACCTTC
-	TRBV29-1	TRBJ1-2	-	CSVGGTDLIRGYTF	TGCAGCGTTGGGGGGACGGACCTTATTAGGGGCTACACCTTC
few	TRBV2	TRBJ1-4	-	CASSGRTPFF	TGTGCCAGCAGTGGTCGGACGCCGTTTTTT
-	TRBV15	TRBJ2-5	-	CATSSPQGIETQYF	TGTGCCACCAGCAGTCCCCAGGGGATAGAGACCCAGTACTTC
once	TRBV4-1	TRBJ2-3	TRBD1	CASSLHRGRRDTQYF	TGCGCCAGCAGCCTCCACAGGGGGCGAAGGGATACGCAGTATTTT
-	TRBV18	TRBJ1-6	-	CASSPEVNSPLHF	TGTGCCAGCTCACCAGAAGTCAATTCACCCCTCCACTTT
-	TRBV7-7	TRBJ1-5	-	CASSRQLGKPQHF	TGTGCCAGCAGCAGACAGTTGGGAAAGCCCCAGCATTTT
-	TRBV29-1	TRBJ2-5	TRBD1	CSVATGVKTQYF	TGCAGCGTTGCGACAGGGGTAAAGACCCAGTACTTC
-	TRBV7-6	TRBJ2-1	-	CASSLVVAGSSYNEQFF	TGTGCCAGCAGCTTAGTGGTGGCGGGGAGCTCCTACAATGAGCAGTTCTTC
-	TRBV12-5	TRBJ2-1	-	CASGLPYGSPVENEQFF	TGTGCTAGTGGTTTGCCCTATGGAAGTCCCGTGGAGAATGAGCAGTTCTTC
few	TRBV29-1	TRBJ2-5	-	CSVEGRRSRRGETQYF	TGCAGCGTTGAAGGTCGTAGGTCCCGCCGTGGAGAGACCCAGTACTTC